The source of this TCR beta chain is a study of regulatory T cells in long-lasting Graves disease. Time point reported: newly diagnosed GD, antithyroid drugs for less than 3 months. PBMC-extracted RNA yielded the TCR library. CDR3 length: 14 residues. V shed 1 base, J shed 6 bases, and the junction held 0 bases outside the gene matches. Germline CDR1 is MNHEY and CDR2 is SVGEGT. In building TCR beta libraries, iRepertoire HTBI primers were used together with Arm-PCR of CDR3 regions. In the original workflow: Across all samples, more than 60 TRBV segments and 14 TRBJ segments were identified. TCRdb passed the multiplex PCR reads through MiXCR, listing each CDR3 protein once. In this record, the V and J calls reflect TCRdb's handling and not the investigators' own analysis. The data hold 400,000 to 500,000 distinct CDR3 sequences, with about 16% observed a single time. These data also featured in a second study, about T cells in Graves' hyperthyroidism and ophthalmopathy.

The chain links TRBV6-2 or TRBV6-3 to TRBJ1-4; the match to TRBD1 covers 9 bases. The receptor's source is a woman in her 30s with Graves disease. The sample consisted of peripheral blood mononuclear cells (PBMCs), taken at new diagnosis, from a patient treated with antithyroid drugs. The CDR3 coding sequence is TGTGCCAGCAGTTACTGGGACAGGGATGAAAAACTGTTTTTT. Protein sequence: CASSYWDRDEKLFF.